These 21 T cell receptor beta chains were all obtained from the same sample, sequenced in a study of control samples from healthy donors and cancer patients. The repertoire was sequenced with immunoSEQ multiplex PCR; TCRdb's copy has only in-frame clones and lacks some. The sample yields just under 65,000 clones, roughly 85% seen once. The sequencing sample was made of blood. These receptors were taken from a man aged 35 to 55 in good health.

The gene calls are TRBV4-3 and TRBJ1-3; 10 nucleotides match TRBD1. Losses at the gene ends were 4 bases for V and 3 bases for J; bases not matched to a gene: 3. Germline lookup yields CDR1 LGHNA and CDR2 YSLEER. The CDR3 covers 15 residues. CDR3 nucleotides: TGCGCCAGCAGCCGGGACAGGGGCTTTGGAAACACCATATATTTT. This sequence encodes CASSRDRGFGNTIYF.

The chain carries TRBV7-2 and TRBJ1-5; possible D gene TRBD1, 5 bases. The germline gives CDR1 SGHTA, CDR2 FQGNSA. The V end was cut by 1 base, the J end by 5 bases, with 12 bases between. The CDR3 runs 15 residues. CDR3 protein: CASSLGSGLHQPQHF. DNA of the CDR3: TGTGCCAGCAGCTTAGGCTCAGGGTTACATCAGCCCCAGCATTTT.

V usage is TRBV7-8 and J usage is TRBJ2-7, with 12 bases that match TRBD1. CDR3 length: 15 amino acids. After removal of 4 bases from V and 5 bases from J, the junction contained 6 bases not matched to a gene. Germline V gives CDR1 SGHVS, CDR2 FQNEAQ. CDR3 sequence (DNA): TGTGCCAGCAGCTGGAGGGGACAGGGGGCCGACGAGCAGTACTTC. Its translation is CASSWRGQGADEQYF.

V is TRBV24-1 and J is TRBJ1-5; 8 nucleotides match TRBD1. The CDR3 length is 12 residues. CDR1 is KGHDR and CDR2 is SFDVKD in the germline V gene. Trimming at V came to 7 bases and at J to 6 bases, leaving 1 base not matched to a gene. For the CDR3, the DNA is TGTGCCACCAGCCAGGGGGCTCAGCCCCAGCATTTT. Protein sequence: CATSQGAQPQHF.

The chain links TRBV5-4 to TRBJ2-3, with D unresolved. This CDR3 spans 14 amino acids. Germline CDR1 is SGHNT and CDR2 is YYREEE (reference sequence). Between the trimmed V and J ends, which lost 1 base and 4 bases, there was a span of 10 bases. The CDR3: CASSLMARPDTQYF. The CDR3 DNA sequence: TGTGCCAGCAGCTTGATGGCACGGCCAGATACGCAGTATTTT.

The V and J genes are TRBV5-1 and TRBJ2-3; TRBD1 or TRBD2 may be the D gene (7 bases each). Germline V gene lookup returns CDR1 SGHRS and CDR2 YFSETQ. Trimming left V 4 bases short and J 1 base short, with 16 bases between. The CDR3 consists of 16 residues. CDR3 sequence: CASSPQGGRGTDTQYF. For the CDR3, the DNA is TGCGCCAGCAGCCCCCAGGGGGGGCGCGGCACAGATACGCAGTATTTT.

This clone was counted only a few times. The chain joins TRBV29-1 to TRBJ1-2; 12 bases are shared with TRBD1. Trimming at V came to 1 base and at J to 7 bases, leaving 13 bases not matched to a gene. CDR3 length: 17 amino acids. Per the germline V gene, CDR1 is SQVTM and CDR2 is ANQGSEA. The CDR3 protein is CSVEVAPGQGAQGGYTF. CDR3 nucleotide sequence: TGCAGCGTTGAAGTTGCTCCGGGACAGGGGGCGCAAGGTGGCTACACCTTC.

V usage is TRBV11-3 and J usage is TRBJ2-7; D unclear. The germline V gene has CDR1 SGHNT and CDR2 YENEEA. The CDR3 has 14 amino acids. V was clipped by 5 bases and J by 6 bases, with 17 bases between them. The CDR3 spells CASSHRDPSREQYF. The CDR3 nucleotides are TGTGCCAGCAGCCACCGCGACCCCTCACGCGAGCAGTACTTC.

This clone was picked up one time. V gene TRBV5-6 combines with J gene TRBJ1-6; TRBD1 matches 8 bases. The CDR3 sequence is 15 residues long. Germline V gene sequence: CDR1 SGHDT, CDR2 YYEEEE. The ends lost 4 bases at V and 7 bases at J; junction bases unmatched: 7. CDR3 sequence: CASSIGQGRNSPLHF. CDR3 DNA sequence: TGTGCCAGCAGCATCGGACAGGGAAGGAATTCACCCCTCCACTTT.

CDR3: CASSLAGGTTNEKLFF. The DNA for the CDR3 is TGCGCCAGCAGCTTGGCCGGGGGGACAACTAATGAAAAACTGTTTTTT. The rearrangement links TRBV5-1 to TRBJ1-4; possible D gene TRBD1, 5 bases. The germline V gene has CDR1 SGHRS and CDR2 YFSETQ. The V gene lost 0 bases and the J gene lost 0 bases, with 9 bases spanning the gap. There are 16 residues in the CDR3.

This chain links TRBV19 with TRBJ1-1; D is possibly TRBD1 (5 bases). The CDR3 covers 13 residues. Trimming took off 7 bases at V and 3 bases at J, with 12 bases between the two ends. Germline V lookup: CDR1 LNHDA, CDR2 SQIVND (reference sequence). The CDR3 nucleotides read TGTGCCAGTACCTGGACGGGGGACACTGAAGCTTTCTTT. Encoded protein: CASTWTGDTEAFF. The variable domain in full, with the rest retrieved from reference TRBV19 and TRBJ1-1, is DGGITQSPKYLFRKEGQNVTLSCEQNLNHDAMYWYRQDPGQGLRLIYYSQIVNDFQKGDIAEGYSVSREKKESFPLTVTSAQKNPTAFYLCASTWTGDTEAFFGQGTRLTVV.

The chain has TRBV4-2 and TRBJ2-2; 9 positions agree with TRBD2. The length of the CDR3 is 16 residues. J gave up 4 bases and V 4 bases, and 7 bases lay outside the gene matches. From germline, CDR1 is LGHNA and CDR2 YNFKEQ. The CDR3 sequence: CASSPRLAELTGELFF. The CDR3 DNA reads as TGTGCCAGCAGCCCCAGACTAGCGGAGCTCACCGGGGAGCTGTTTTTT.

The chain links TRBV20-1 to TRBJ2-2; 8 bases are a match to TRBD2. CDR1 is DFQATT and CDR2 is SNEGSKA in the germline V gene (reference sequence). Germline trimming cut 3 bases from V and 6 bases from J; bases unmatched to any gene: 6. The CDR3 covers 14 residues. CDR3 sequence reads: CSASNSGSSGELFF. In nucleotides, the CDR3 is TGCAGTGCTAGTAACAGCGGGAGCTCCGGGGAGCTGTTTTTT.

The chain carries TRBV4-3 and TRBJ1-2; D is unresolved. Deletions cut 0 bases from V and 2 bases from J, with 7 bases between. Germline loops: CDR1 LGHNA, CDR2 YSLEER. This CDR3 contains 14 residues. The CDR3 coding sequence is TGCGCCAGCAGCCAAGACGCGGCAAACTATGGCTACACCTTC. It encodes CASSQDAANYGYTF.

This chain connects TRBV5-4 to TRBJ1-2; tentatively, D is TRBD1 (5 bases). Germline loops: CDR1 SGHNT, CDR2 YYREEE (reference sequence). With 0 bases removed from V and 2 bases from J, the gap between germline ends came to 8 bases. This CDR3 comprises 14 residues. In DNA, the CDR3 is TGTGCCAGCAGCTTGGAGGGGCGGAACTATGGCTACACCTTC. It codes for CASSLEGRNYGYTF.

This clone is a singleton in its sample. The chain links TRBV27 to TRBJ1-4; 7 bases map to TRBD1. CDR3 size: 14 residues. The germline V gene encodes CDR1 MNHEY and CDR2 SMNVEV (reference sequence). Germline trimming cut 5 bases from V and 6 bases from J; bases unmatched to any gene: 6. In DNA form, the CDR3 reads TGTGCCAGCAGTGAGGAAGGGGGCGATGAAAAACTGTTTTTT. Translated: CASSEEGGDEKLFF. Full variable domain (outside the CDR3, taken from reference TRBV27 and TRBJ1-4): EAQVTQNPRYLITVTGKKLTVTCSQNMNHEYMSWYRQDPGLGLRQIYYSMNVEVTDKGDVPEGYKVSRKEKRNFPLILESPSPNQTSLYFCASSEEGGDEKLFFGSGTQLSVL.

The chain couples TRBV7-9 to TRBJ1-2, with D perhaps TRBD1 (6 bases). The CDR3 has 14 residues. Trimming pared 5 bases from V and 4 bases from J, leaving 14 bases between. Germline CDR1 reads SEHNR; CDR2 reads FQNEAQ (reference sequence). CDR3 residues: CASSVEGEGYGYTF. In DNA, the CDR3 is TGTGCCAGCAGCGTAGAGGGGGAAGGCTATGGCTACACCTTC.

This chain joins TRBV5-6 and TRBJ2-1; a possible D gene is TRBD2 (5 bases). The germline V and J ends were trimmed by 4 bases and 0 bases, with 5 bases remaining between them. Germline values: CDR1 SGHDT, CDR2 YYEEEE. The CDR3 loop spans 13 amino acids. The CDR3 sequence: CASSGSSYNEQFF. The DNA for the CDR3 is TGTGCCAGCAGCGGGAGCTCCTACAATGAGCAGTTCTTC.

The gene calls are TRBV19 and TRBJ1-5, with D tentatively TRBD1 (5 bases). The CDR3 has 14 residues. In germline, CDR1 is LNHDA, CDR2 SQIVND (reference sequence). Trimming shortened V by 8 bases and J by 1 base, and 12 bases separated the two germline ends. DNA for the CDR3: TGTGCCAGTGGAAGACAGATAAGCAATCAGCCCCAGCATTTT. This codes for CASGRQISNQPQHF.

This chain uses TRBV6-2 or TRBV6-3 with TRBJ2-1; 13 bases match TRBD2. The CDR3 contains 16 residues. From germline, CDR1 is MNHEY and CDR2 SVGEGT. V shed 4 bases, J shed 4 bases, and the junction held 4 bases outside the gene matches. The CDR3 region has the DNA TGTGCCAGCAGTTTACGACTAGCGGGAGGATACAATGAGCAGTTCTTC. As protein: CASSLRLAGGYNEQFF.

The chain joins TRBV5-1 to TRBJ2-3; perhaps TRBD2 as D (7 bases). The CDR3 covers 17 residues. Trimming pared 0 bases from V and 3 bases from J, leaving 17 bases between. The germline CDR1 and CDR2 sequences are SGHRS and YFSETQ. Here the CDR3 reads CASSLAGLGGLTDTQYF. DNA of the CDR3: TGCGCCAGCAGCTTGGCTGGACTAGGGGGGCTAACAGATACGCAGTATTTT.